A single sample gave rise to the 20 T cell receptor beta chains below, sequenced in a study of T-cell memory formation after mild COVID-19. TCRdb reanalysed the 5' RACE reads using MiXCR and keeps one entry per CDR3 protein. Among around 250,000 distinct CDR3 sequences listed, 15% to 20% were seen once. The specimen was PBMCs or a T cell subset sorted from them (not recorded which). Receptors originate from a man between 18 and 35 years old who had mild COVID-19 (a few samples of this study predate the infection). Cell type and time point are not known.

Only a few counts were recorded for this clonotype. This CDR3 reads CAISESGITEFGSYEQYF. The CDR3 nucleotides are TGTGCCATCAGTGAGTCGGGTATCACGGAATTTGGATCCTACGAGCAGTACTTC. The chain uses TRBV10-3 and TRBJ2-7; no reliable D call. Trimming cost V 0 bases and J 1 base, with 19 bases left between them. The CDR3 runs to 18 residues. Germline V gene data show CDR1 as ENHRY and CDR2 as SYGVKD.

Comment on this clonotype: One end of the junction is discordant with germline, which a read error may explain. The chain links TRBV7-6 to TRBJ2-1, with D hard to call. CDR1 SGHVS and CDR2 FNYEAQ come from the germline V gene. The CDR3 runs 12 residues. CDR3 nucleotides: TGTGCCAGCAGCTTAGTACACAAAGAGCAGTTCTTC. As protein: CASSLVHKEQFF. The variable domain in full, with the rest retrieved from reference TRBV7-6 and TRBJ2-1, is GAGVSQSPRYKVTKRGQDVALRCDPISGHVSLYWYRQALGQGPEFLTYFNYEAQQDKSGLPNDRFSAERPEGSISTLTIQRTEQRDSAMYRCASSLVHKEQFFGPGTRLTVL.

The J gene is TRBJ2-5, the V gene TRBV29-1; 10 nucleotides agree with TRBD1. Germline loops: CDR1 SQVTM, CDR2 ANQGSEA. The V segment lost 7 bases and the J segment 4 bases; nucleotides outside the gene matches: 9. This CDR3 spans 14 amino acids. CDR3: CSASGQGVAETQYF. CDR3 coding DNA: TGCAGCGCGAGCGGACAGGGGGTGGCAGAGACCCAGTACTTC.

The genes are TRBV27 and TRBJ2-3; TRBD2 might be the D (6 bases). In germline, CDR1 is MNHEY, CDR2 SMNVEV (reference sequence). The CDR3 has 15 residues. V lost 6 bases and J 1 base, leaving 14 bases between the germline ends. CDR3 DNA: TGTGCCAGCAGCTCCGGGACTCAACGCACAGATACGCAGTATTTT. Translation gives CASSSGTQRTDTQYF.

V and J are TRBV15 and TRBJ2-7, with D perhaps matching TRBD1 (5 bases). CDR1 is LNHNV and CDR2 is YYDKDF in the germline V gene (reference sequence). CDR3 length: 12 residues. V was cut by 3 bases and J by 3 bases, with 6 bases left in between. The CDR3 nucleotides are TGTGCCACCAGCAGCAGGGACTACGAGCAGTACTTC. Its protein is CATSSRDYEQYF.

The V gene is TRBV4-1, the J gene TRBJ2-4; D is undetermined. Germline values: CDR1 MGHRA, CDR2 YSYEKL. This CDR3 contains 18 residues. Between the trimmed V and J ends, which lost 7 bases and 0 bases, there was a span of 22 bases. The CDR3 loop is CASNLRWAAPLAKNIQYF. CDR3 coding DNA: TGCGCCAGCAACCTGCGGTGGGCCGCCCCACTAGCCAAAAACATTCAGTACTTC.

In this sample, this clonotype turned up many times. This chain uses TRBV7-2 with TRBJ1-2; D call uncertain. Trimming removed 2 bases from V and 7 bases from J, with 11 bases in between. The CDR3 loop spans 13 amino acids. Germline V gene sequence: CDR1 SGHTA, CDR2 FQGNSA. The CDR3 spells CASSLSVLPGYTF. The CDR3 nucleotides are TGTGCCAGCAGCTTATCTGTCCTTCCTGGCTACACCTTC.

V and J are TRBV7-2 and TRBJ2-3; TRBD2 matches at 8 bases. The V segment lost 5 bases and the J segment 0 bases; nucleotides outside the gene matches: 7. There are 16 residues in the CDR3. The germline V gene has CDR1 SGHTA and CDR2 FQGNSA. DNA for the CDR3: TGTGCCAGCAGCCCCTGGGTAGCGGGGAGCACAGATACGCAGTATTTT. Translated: CASSPWVAGSTDTQYF.

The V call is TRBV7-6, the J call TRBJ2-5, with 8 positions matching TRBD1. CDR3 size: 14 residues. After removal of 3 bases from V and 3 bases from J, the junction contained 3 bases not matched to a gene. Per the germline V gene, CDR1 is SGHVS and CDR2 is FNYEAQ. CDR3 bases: TGTGCCAGCAGCTTCCGGACAGGGAAAGAGACCCAGTACTTC. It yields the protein CASSFRTGKETQYF.

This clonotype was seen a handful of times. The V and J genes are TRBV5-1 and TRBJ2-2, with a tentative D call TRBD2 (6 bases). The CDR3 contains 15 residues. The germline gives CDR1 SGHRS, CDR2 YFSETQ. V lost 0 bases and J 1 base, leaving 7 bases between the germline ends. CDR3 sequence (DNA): TGCGCCAGCAGCTTGGACGGGGGGAACACCGGGGAGCTGTTTTTT. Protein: CASSLDGGNTGELFF.

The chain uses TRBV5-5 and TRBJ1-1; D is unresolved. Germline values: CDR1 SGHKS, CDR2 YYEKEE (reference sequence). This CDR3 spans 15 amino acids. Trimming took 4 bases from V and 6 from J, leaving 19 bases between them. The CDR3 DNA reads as TGTGCCAGCAGCCTGGGGTTTTTGGGTTTGGCTGAAGCTTTCTTT. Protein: CASSLGFLGLAEAFF. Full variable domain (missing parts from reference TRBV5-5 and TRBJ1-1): DAGVTQSPTHLIKTRGQQVTLRCSPISGHKSVSWYQQVLGQGPQFIFQYYEKEERGRGNFPDRFSARQFPNYSSELNVNALLLGDSALYLCASSLGFLGLAEAFFGQGTRLTVV.

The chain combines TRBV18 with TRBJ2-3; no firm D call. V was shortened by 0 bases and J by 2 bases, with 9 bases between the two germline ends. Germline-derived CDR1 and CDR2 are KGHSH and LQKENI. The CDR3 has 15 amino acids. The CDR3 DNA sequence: TGTGCCAGCTCACCACCGGGATCGGCCACAGATACGCAGTATTTT. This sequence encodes CASSPPGSATDTQYF. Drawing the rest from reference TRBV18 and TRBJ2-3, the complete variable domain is NAGVMQNPRHLVRRRGQEARLRCSPMKGHSHVYWYRQLPEEGLKFMVYLQKENIIDESGMPKERFSAEFPKEGPSILRIQQVVRGDSAAYFCASSPPGSATDTQYFGPGTRLTVL.

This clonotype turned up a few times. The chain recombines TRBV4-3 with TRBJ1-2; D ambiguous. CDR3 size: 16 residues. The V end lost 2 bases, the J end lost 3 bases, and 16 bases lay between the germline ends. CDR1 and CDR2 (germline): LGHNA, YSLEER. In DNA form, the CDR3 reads TGCGCCAGCAGCCAACCCAGCGCGGCAGGAGACTATGGCTACACCTTC. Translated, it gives CASSQPSAAGDYGYTF.

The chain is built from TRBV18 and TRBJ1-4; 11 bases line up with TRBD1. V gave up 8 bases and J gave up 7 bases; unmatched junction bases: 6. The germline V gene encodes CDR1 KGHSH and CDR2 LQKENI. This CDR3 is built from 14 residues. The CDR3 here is CASHRDRGSEKLFF. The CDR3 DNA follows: TGTGCCAGCCACCGGGACAGGGGGTCTGAAAAACTGTTTTTT. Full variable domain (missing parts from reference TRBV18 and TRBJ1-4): NAGVMQNPRHLVRRRGQEARLRCSPMKGHSHVYWYRQLPEEGLKFMVYLQKENIIDESGMPKERFSAEFPKEGPSILRIQQVVRGDSAAYFCASHRDRGSEKLFFGSGTQLSVL.

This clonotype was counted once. The CDR3 DNA reads TGCGCCAGCAGCTCAACAAGTAGCTCCTACAATGAGCAGTTCTTC. It codes for CASSSTSSSYNEQFF. The gene calls are TRBV5-1 and TRBJ2-1; D unclear. The ends were cut back, 3 bases at V and 0 bases at J, with 10 bases in the middle. This CDR3 is 15 amino acids long. Per germline, CDR1 SGHRS and CDR2 YFSETQ.

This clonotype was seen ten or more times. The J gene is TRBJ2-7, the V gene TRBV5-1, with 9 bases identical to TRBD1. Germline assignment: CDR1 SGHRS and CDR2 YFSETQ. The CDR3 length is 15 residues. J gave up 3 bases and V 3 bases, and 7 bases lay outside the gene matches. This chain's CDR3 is CASSWTGTGLYEQYF. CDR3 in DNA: TGCGCCAGCAGCTGGACCGGGACAGGGCTCTACGAGCAGTACTTC.

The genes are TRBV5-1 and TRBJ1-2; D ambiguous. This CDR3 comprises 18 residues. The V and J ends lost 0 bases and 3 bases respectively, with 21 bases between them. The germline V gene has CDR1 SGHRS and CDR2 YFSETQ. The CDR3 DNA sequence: TGCGCCAGCAGCTTGGTTGGCGCAGACTCTTTACTTTACTATGGCTACACCTTC. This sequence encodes CASSLVGADSLLYYGYTF.

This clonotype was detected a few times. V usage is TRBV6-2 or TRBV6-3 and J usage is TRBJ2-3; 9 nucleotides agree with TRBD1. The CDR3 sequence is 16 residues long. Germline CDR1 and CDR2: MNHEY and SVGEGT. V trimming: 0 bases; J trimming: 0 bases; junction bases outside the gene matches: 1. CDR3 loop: CASSYSGTGSTDTQYF. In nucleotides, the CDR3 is TGTGCCAGCAGTTACTCGGGGACAGGGAGCACAGATACGCAGTATTTT.

The CDR3 nucleotides read TGTGCCAGCAGTGAGGGTATATTGACAGGTGGTGAGCAGTTCTTC. Protein product: CASSEGILTGGEQFF. J is TRBJ2-1 and V is TRBV2, with D possibly TRBD1 on 6 matching bases. CDR1 and CDR2 (germline): SNHLY, FYNNEI. V lost 3 bases and J 9 bases, leaving 18 bases between the germline ends. The CDR3 has 15 amino acids.

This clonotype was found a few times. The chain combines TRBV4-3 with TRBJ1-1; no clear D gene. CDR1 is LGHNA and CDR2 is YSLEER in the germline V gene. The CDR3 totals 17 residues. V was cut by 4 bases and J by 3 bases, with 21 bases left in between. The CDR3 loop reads CASSLRTYAVLYTEAFF. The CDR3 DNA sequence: TGCGCCAGCAGCCTACGTACTTATGCGGTGCTTTACACTGAAGCTTTCTTT.